One T cell receptor beta chain is described in this entry. The CDR3 spans 18 residues. The junction had 14 bases not matched to a gene; V was cut back by 5 bases and J by 0 bases. The germline V gene encodes CDR1 SGHRS and CDR2 YFSETQ. These data originate in a study of blood T cell repertoires in COVID-19. Study context: The United States, Italy and Spain supplied acute and convalescent COVID-19 samples. T cells, B-cell-depleted T cells, or PBMCs supplied cDNA or gDNA.

Per the authors' pipeline: Amplification with reference gene primers provided the estimates of nucleated cell counts. The protocol was immunoSEQ multiplex PCR, while the TCRdb copy is restricted to in-frame clones and leaves out a portion. The V and J calls and clone size were taken over from that table, and D and trimming were inferred from the DNA. Of about 240,000 clones in the sample, around 87% were seen once. The chain combines TRBV5-1 with TRBJ1-3; 7 positions agree with TRBD1. The receptor was derived from a woman aged 70-85 years with active or convalescent COVID-19. The sequencing input was peripheral blood. The CDR3 is CASSRLGVDRDSGNTIYF. The CDR3 nucleotides are TGCGCCAGCAGTCGCTTGGGGGTCGACAGGGACTCTGGAAACACCATATATTTT.